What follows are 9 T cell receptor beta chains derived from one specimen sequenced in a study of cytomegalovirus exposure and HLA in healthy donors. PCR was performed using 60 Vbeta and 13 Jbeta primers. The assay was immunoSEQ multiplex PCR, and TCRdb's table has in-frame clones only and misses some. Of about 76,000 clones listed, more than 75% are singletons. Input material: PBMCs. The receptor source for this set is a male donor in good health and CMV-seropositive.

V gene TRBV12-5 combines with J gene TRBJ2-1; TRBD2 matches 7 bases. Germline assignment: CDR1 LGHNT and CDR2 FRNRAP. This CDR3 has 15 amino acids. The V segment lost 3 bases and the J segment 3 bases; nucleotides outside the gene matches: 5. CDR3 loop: CASGFAGRLYNEQFF. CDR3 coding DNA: TGTGCTAGTGGTTTTGCCGGGAGGCTCTACAATGAGCAGTTCTTC. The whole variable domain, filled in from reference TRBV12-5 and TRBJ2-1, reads DARVTQTPRHKVTEMGQEVTMRCQPILGHNTVFWYRQTMMQGLELLAYFRNRAPLDDSGMPKDRFSAEMPDATLATLKIQPSEPRDSAVYFCASGFAGRLYNEQFFGPGTRLTVL.

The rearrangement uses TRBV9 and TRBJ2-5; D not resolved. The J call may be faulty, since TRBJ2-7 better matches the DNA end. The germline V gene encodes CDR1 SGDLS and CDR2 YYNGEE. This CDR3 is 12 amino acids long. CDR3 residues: CASSVPLYEQYF. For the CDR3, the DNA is TGTGCCAGCAGCGTACCCCTCTACGAGCAGTACTTC.

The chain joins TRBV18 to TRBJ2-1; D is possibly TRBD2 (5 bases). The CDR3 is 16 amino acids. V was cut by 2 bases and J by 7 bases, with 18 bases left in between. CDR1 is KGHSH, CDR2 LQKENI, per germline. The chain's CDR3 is CASSPFTSEVGNEQFF. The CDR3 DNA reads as TGTGCCAGCTCACCATTCACGTCGGAGGTGGGGAATGAGCAGTTCTTC.

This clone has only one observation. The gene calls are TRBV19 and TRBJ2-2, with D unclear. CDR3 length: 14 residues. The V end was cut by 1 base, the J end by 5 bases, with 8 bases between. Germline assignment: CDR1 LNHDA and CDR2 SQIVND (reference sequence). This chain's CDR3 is CASSIVARTGELFF. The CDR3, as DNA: TGTGCCAGTAGTATAGTTGCGAGGACCGGGGAGCTGTTTTTT.

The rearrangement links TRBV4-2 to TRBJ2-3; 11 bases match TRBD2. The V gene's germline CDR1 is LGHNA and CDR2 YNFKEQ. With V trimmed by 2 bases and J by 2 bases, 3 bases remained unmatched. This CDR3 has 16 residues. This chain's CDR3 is CASSQPGLAVTDTQYF. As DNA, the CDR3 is TGTGCCAGCAGCCAACCGGGACTAGCGGTCACAGATACGCAGTATTTT.

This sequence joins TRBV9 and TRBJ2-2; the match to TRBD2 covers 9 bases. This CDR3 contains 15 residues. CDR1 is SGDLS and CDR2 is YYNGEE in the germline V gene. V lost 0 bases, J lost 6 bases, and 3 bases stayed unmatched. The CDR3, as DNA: TGTGCCAGCAGCGTAGTTGGCGGGAGGGCCGGGGAGCTGTTTTTT. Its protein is CASSVVGGRAGELFF.

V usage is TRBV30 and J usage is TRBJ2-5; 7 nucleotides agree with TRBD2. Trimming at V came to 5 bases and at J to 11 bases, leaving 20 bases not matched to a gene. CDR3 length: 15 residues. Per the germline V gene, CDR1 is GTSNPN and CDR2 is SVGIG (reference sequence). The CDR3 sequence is CAWDPLRGSSSEQYF. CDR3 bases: TGTGCCTGGGACCCTTTGCGCGGGAGTTCAAGTGAGCAGTACTTC.

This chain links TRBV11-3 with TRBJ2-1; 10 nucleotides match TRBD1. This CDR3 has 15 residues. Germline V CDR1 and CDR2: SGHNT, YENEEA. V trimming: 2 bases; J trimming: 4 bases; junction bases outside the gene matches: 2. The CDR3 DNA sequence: TGTGCCAGCAGCTTATCGGACAGGGGGTACAATGAGCAGTTCTTC. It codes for CASSLSDRGYNEQFF. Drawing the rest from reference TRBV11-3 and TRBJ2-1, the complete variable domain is EAGVVQSPRYKIIEKKQPVAFWCNPISGHNTLYWYLQNLGQGPELLIRYENEEAVDDSQLPKDRFSAERLKGVDSTLKIQPAELGDSAVYLCASSLSDRGYNEQFFGPGTRLTVL.

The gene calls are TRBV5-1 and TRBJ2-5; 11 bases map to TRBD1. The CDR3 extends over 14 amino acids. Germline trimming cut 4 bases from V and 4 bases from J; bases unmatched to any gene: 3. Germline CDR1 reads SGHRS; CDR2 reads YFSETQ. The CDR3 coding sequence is TGCGCCAGCAGCACAGGGACAGGGGGAGAGACCCAGTACTTC. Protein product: CASSTGTGGETQYF.